This TCR beta chain is from a study of blood T cell repertoires in COVID-19. Whole-study context: Whether acute or convalescent, the COVID-19 samples came from the United States, Italy and Spain. T cells, B-cell-depleted T cells, or PBMCs supplied cDNA or gDNA.

Produced via immunoSEQ multiplex PCR; TCRdb's table is partial and in-frame only. Here the sample spans about 190,000 clones, approximately 85% being singletons. CDR3 length equals 15 residues. J lost 4 bases, V lost 5 bases, and 9 bases had no gene match. The germline gives CDR1 SGHAT, CDR2 FQNNGV. The chain combines TRBV11-2 with TRBJ1-2; 8 bases map to TRBD1. The sequencing sample was made of peripheral blood. This receptor was identified in a woman in her 70s with active or convalescent COVID-19. The CDR3 sequence: CASSQTGVEAYGYTF. Written as DNA, the CDR3 is TGTGCCAGCAGCCAGACAGGGGTTGAGGCCTATGGCTACACCTTC. The full variable domain, rest sourced from reference TRBV11-2 and TRBJ1-2, is EAGVAQSPRYKIIEKRQSVAFWCNPISGHATLYWYQQILGQGPKLLIQFQNNGVVDDSQLPKDRFSAERLKGVDSTLKIQPAKLEDSAVYLCASSQTGVEAYGYTFGSGTRLTVV.